The 20 T cell receptor beta chains reported below all come from one sample, sequenced in a study of blood T cell repertoires in COVID-19. Measured with immunoSEQ multiplex PCR; TCRdb has only the in-frame clones, and not every one. This sample carries approximately 330,000 clones, 85% to 90% of them seen once, and the ten largest clones take roughly 4%. The sequencing input was peripheral blood. These receptors originate from a woman between 45 and 65 years old with active or convalescent COVID-19.

This clone was observed a handful of times. The chain recombines TRBV25-1 with TRBJ2-3, with TRBD1 identical over 7 bases. The V gene end was trimmed by 1 base and the J gene end by 3 bases; junction bases not matched to a gene: 4. Germline V lookup: CDR1 MGHDK, CDR2 SYGVNS. This CDR3 spans 15 amino acids. Here the CDR3 reads CASSESRTGTDTQYF. The CDR3, as DNA: TGTGCCAGCAGTGAATCGAGGACAGGTACAGATACGCAGTATTTT.

V usage is TRBV7-8 and J usage is TRBJ2-5, with D possibly being TRBD2 (5 bases). The germline V gene encodes CDR1 SGHVS and CDR2 FQNEAQ. V was trimmed by 1 base and J by 5 bases, leaving 14 bases between them. The CDR3 loop spans 15 amino acids. The CDR3 sequence: CASSLDRVLAETQYF. The CDR3 DNA reads TGTGCCAGCAGCTTAGACAGAGTCCTAGCTGAGACCCAGTACTTC.

V and J are TRBV4-1 and TRBJ2-3; 9 bases line up with TRBD2. Germline V gives CDR1 MGHRA, CDR2 YSYEKL. Trimming took 6 bases from V and 6 from J; bases not matched to a gene: 10. The CDR3 length is 15 residues. DNA of the CDR3: TGCGCCAGCAGGTTAGGCGGGGGGGCATCGGATACGCAGTATTTT. Translation: CASRLGGGASDTQYF.

CDR3 coding DNA: TGTGCCAGCAGCGGGACAGGGACGGGCAATCAGCCCCAGCATTTT. Translated: CASSGTGTGNQPQHF. This rearrangement joins TRBV2 to TRBJ1-5; 9 positions agree with TRBD1. The CDR3 runs to 15 residues. Germline CDR1 and CDR2: SNHLY and FYNNEI. The junction had 5 bases not matched to a gene; V was cut back by 6 bases and J by 2 bases. The variable domain in full, with the rest retrieved from reference TRBV2 and TRBJ1-5, is EPEVTQTPSHQVTQMGQEVILRCVPISNHLYFYWYRQILGQKVEFLVSFYNNEISEKSEIFDDQFSVERPDGSNFTLKIRSTKLEDSAMYFCASSGTGTGNQPQHFGDGTRLSIL.

The gene calls are TRBV6-6 and TRBJ2-1, with D possibly being TRBD2 (7 bases). This CDR3 is built from 16 residues. V was trimmed by 5 bases and J by 8 bases, leaving 22 bases between them. Germline-derived CDR1 and CDR2 are MNHNY and SVGAGI (reference sequence). The CDR3 DNA reads as TGTGCCAGCAGTCCGTTCGGTGGCGGGGGCACAGATGAGCAGTTCTTC. Translated, it gives CASSPFGGGGTDEQFF.

The chain is built from TRBV7-2 and TRBJ2-5, with a tentative D call TRBD1 (7 bases). V was shortened by 5 bases and J by 5 bases, with 18 bases between the two germline ends. CDR3 length: 15 amino acids. In germline, CDR1 is SGHTA, CDR2 FQGNSA. The CDR3 nucleotides read TGTGCCAGCAGCACCGGACTAAGGGGGCTGGAGACCCAGTACTTC. This sequence encodes CASSTGLRGLETQYF.

This chain joins TRBV5-1 and TRBJ1-3; 9 nucleotides align to TRBD1. Germline trimming cut 0 bases from V and 3 bases from J; bases unmatched to any gene: 1. This CDR3 contains 15 residues. Germline V gene sequence: CDR1 SGHRS, CDR2 YFSETQ. The CDR3 spells CASSLVGQGGNTIYF. CDR3 sequence (DNA): TGCGCCAGCAGCTTGGTGGGACAGGGTGGAAACACCATATATTTT.

The chain links TRBV18 to TRBJ1-1; 10 bases are a match to TRBD1. Germline lookup yields CDR1 KGHSH and CDR2 LQKENI. V lost 5 bases, J lost 5 bases, and 8 bases stayed unmatched. This CDR3 is 15 amino acids long. The CDR3 protein is CASSTGQGEGTEAFF. The CDR3, as DNA: TGTGCCAGCTCAACCGGACAGGGGGAGGGGACTGAAGCTTTCTTT. The entire variable domain, with the rest obtained from reference TRBV18 and TRBJ1-1, is as follows: NAGVMQNPRHLVRRRGQEARLRCSPMKGHSHVYWYRQLPEEGLKFMVYLQKENIIDESGMPKERFSAEFPKEGPSILRIQQVVRGDSAAYFCASSTGQGEGTEAFFGQGTRLTVV.

The chain links TRBV25-1 to TRBJ1-6; tentative D call: TRBD1 (5 bases). V was cut by 4 bases and J by 4 bases, with 17 bases left in between. CDR1 and CDR2 (germline): MGHDK, SYGVNS. The CDR3 loop spans 17 amino acids. CDR3: CASSAYSEGTYNSPLHF. The CDR3 DNA reads TGTGCCAGCAGTGCGTACAGTGAGGGGACTTATAATTCACCCCTCCACTTT.

This clone was counted once. The chain joins TRBV24-1 to TRBJ2-5, with 9 bases identical to TRBD1. Per the germline V gene, CDR1 is KGHDR and CDR2 is SFDVKD. With V trimmed by 3 bases and J by 1 base, 2 bases remained unmatched. CDR3 length: 15 residues. CDR3 coding DNA: TGTGCCACCAGTGATGACAGGGGGAGCCAAGAGACCCAGTACTTC. This codes for CATSDDRGSQETQYF.

The chain employs TRBV18 and TRBJ2-1; 7 positions match TRBD1. Losses at the gene ends were 2 bases for V and 13 bases for J; bases not matched to a gene: 2. The CDR3 sequence is 11 residues long. The germline CDR1 and CDR2 sequences are KGHSH and LQKENI. The CDR3 nucleotides read TGTGCCAGCTCACCAGGGACAGAACAGTTCTTC. Its protein product is CASSPGTEQFF.

In its sample, this clone was seen once. The rearrangement links TRBV2 to TRBJ2-2; weak D call: TRBD1 (6 bases). Germline V gene sequence: CDR1 SNHLY, CDR2 FYNNEI. V lost 1 base, J lost 4 bases, and 16 bases lay in between. CDR3 size: 17 residues. CDR3 protein: CASSEGRRQGRTGELFF. In DNA form, the CDR3 reads TGTGCCAGCAGTGAAGGGCGACGGCAGGGGCGCACCGGGGAGCTGTTTTTT. Using reference TRBV2 and TRBJ2-2 for the parts outside the CDR3, the full variable domain is EPEVTQTPSHQVTQMGQEVILRCVPISNHLYFYWYRQILGQKVEFLVSFYNNEISEKSEIFDDQFSVERPDGSNFTLKIRSTKLEDSAMYFCASSEGRRQGRTGELFFGEGSRLTVL.

This clone turned up a few times. The chain recombines TRBV27 with TRBJ1-2; 8 nucleotides align to TRBD1. Trimming took 6 bases from V and 3 from J; bases not matched to a gene: 9. This CDR3 spans 15 amino acids. Germline assignment: CDR1 MNHEY and CDR2 SMNVEV (reference sequence). The CDR3 sequence is CASRSGQATDYGYTF. DNA of the CDR3: TGTGCCAGCAGATCGGGACAGGCGACAGACTATGGCTACACCTTC.

The chain links TRBV15 to TRBJ2-1; D not resolved. V dropped 5 bases and J dropped 5 bases, with 16 bases sitting between them. There are 15 residues in the CDR3. The germline V gene has CDR1 LNHNV and CDR2 YYDKDF (reference sequence). The chain's CDR3 is CATSPPERRHNEQFF. CDR3 sequence (DNA): TGTGCCACCAGCCCCCCGGAGAGACGGCACAATGAGCAGTTCTTC.

The chain joins TRBV5-4 to TRBJ2-5, with D perhaps matching TRBD2 (7 bases). This CDR3 is 14 amino acids long. Germline V lookup: CDR1 SGHNT, CDR2 YYREEE (reference sequence). The V end lost 4 bases, the J end lost 5 bases, and 15 bases lay between the germline ends. The CDR3 spells CASSLLGGRETQYF. CDR3 coding DNA: TGTGCCAGCAGCCTGTTGGGGGGGCGGGAGACCCAGTACTTC.

Of note for this clone: The identical CDR3 is also encoded by other nucleotide sequences in the sample. The chain has TRBV5-1 and TRBJ1-2, with TRBD1 matching over 7 bases. The CDR3 is 12 amino acids. Per the germline V gene, CDR1 is SGHRS and CDR2 is YFSETQ. The ends lost 2 bases at V and 6 bases at J; junction bases unmatched: 1. The CDR3 DNA reads as TGCGCCAGCAGCTTTACAGGGGATGGCTACACCTTC. Its translation: CASSFTGDGYTF.

This clone occurred once. The rearrangement joins TRBV20-1 to TRBJ2-1, with TRBD2 identical over 9 bases. The CDR3 extends over 18 amino acids. Unmatched junction bases numbered 15, after V lost 3 bases and J lost 3 bases. The germline CDR1 and CDR2 sequences are DFQATT and SNEGSKA (reference sequence). CDR3 nucleotides: TGCAGTGCTAGTGGGCTCCTCGGGGAGCGGGGGGTCTACAATGAGCAGTTCTTC. Translated: CSASGLLGERGVYNEQFF.

V usage is TRBV5-1 and J usage is TRBJ1-2, with D possibly matching TRBD1 (6 bases). This CDR3 is 13 amino acids long. V dropped 4 bases and J dropped 8 bases, with 15 bases sitting between them. Germline values: CDR1 SGHRS, CDR2 YFSETQ. The CDR3, as DNA: TGCGCCAGCAGCCTTGAACAGGGTAGCGGCTACACCTTC. This gives the protein CASSLEQGSGYTF.

J is TRBJ1-1 and V is TRBV6-5; D gene unclear. This CDR3 region has 13 residues. The V gene's germline CDR1 is MNHEY and CDR2 SVGAGI. V gave up 9 bases and J gave up 3 bases, with 14 bases separating them. CDR3 amino acids: CASHPLLHTEAFF. CDR3 nucleotides: TGTGCCAGTCACCCGCTGCTACACACTGAAGCTTTCTTT.

V usage is TRBV28 and J usage is TRBJ1-1, with D possibly matching TRBD1 (5 bases). CDR3 length equals 16 residues. V was pared by 2 bases and J by 5 bases, with 18 bases between. Looked up from germline, CDR1 is MDHEN and CDR2 is SYDVKM. The CDR3 nucleotides read TGTGCCAGCAGTTTAACGGGCCCGGGGGTTATGACTGAAGCTTTCTTT. Protein product: CASSLTGPGVMTEAFF. Full variable domain (rest looked up from reference TRBV28 and TRBJ1-1): DVKVTQSSRYLVKRTGEKVFLECVQDMDHENMFWYRQDPGLGLRLIYFSYDVKMKEKGDIPEGYSVSREKKERFSLILESASTNQTSMYLCASSLTGPGVMTEAFFGQGTRLTVV.